This T cell receptor beta chain was sequenced during a study of Ad26.COV2.S vaccination and SARS-CoV-2 variants. Study as a whole: Donor joined the COV1001 Ad26.COV2.S trial arm.

Assay: immunoSEQ multiplex PCR; the TCRdb copy retains only in-frame clones and omits some. The data show some 340,000 clones, about 86% seen once. Trimming left V 1 base short and J 6 bases short, with 10 bases between. The CDR3 spans 14 residues. From germline, CDR1 is LGHDT and CDR2 YNNKEL (reference sequence). Treatment of the sample: approximately 18 received Ad26.COV2.S at low or high dose, single or two shots; about 5 received placebo; per-sample allocation not given. The samples were gathered on day 63 after the first injection of vaccine or placebo. It was an adult aged 18-55 years in Boston who was the donor. Immunization relied on an Ad26 vector, which expressed Wuhan-strain SARS-CoV-2 spike.

V and J are TRBV3-1 (or the pseudogene TRBV3-2) and TRBJ1-3; possible D gene TRBD1, 6 bases. The receptor was derived from a person between 18 and 65 years old who received the Ad26.COV2.S COVID-19 vaccine or a placebo. The starting material was peripheral blood, obtained in a trial of Ad26.COV2.S vaccine versus placebo. CDR3 protein: CASSQGSGANTIYF. CDR3 sequence (DNA): TGTGCCAGCAGCCAAGGTTCAGGGGCAAACACCATATATTTT.